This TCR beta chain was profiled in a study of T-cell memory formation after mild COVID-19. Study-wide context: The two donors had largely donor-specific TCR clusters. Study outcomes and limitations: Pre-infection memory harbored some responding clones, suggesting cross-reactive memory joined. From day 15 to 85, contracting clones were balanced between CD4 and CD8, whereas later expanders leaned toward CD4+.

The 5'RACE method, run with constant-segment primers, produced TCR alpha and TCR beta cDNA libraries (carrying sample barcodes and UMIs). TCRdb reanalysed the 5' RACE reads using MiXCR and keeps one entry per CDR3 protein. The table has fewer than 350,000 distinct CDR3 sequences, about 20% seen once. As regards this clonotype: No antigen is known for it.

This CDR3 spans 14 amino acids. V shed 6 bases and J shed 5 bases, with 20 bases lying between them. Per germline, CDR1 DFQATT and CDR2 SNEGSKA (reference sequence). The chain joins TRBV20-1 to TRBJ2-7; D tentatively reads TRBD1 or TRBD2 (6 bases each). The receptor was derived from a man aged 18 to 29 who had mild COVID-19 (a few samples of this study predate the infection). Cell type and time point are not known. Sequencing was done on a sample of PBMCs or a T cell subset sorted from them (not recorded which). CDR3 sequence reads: CSAALGGRPDEQYF. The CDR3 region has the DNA TGCAGTGCCGCACTAGGGGGGCGCCCCGACGAGCAGTACTTC.